This is a list of T cell receptor beta chains from one sample in a study of cytomegalovirus exposure and HLA in healthy donors. This table comes from immunoSEQ multiplex PCR, and its TCRdb copy is limited to in-frame clones, with some not included. The sample consists of around 63,000 clones, about 79% of them appearing once. Sequenced: PBMCs. These TCRs come from a man in his 60s in good health and CMV-seropositive. Both conserved end residues are part of each CDR3. Fields, in order: J gene, V gene, D gene, clone size, CDR3 protein, CDR3 DNA. A D gene is named only where the DNA matches it firmly. Where a row states a size, it is once, few, many or the class of an expanded clone; other rows omit it.

j_call: TRBJ2-1
v_call: TRBV11-2
d_call: .
clone_size: .
cdr3_aa: CASREGLLSSYNEQFF
cdr3_nt: TGTGCCAGCAGGGAAGGACTCCTCAGCTCCTACAATGAGCAGTTCTTC

j_call: TRBJ2-7
v_call: TRBV28
d_call: TRBD2
clone_size: .
cdr3_aa: CASSPSGGGAPYEQYF
cdr3_nt: TGTGCCAGCAGTCCAAGCGGCGGGGGGGCCCCCTACGAGCAGTACTTC

j_call: TRBJ1-1
v_call: TRBV5-1
d_call: .
clone_size: .
cdr3_aa: CATADGMNTEAFF
cdr3_nt: TGCGCCACCGCGGACGGGATGAACACTGAAGCTTTCTTT

j_call: TRBJ2-3
v_call: TRBV21-1
d_call: .
clone_size: .
cdr3_aa: CASSAGQTNTDTQYF
cdr3_nt: TGTGCCAGCAGCGCGGGACAGACTAACACAGATACGCAGTATTTT

j_call: TRBJ1-1
v_call: TRBV7-8
d_call: .
clone_size: .
cdr3_aa: CASSLLADKSNTEAFF
cdr3_nt: TGTGCCAGCAGCTTATTAGCGGACAAATCAAACACTGAAGCTTTCTTT

j_call: TRBJ2-1
v_call: TRBV6-6
d_call: .
clone_size: few
cdr3_aa: CASTSWGVRDYNEQFF
cdr3_nt: TGTGCCAGCACTTCTTGGGGGGTCAGGGACTACAATGAGCAGTTCTTC

j_call: TRBJ2-2
v_call: TRBV6-5
d_call: .
clone_size: .
cdr3_aa: CASRGTFNTGELFF
cdr3_nt: TGTGCCAGCAGGGGGACTTTCAACACCGGGGAGCTGTTTTTT

j_call: TRBJ1-1
v_call: TRBV5-6
d_call: .
clone_size: few
cdr3_aa: CASSLESGVTAEAFF
cdr3_nt: TGTGCCAGCAGCTTGGAGTCCGGGGTGACCGCTGAAGCTTTCTTT

j_call: TRBJ2-7
v_call: TRBV11-3
d_call: .
clone_size: .
cdr3_aa: CASSSDSSYEQYF
cdr3_nt: TGTGCCAGCAGCTCGGACAGCTCCTACGAGCAGTACTTC

j_call: TRBJ2-3
v_call: TRBV29-1
d_call: .
clone_size: .
cdr3_aa: CSVDDRGESTDTQYF
cdr3_nt: TGCAGCGTTGATGACCGCGGGGAAAGCACAGATACGCAGTATTTT

j_call: TRBJ2-5
v_call: TRBV10-3
d_call: .
clone_size: .
cdr3_aa: CAISAQGYNSVDQETQYF
cdr3_nt: TGTGCCATCAGTGCCCAGGGCTATAATTCTGTGGACCAAGAGACCCAGTACTTC

j_call: TRBJ2-6
v_call: TRBV10-3
d_call: .
clone_size: .
cdr3_aa: CAISGRGRGANVLTF
cdr3_nt: TGTGCCATCAGTGGCAGGGGACGTGGGGCCAACGTCCTGACTTTC

j_call: TRBJ2-3
v_call: TRBV27
d_call: TRBD2
clone_size: .
cdr3_aa: CASSFLGLAGGDLYTDTQYF
cdr3_nt: TGTGCCAGCAGTTTCCTGGGACTAGCGGGAGGTGACTTATACACAGATACGCAGTATTTT

j_call: TRBJ2-1
v_call: TRBV7-6
d_call: TRBD2
clone_size: .
cdr3_aa: CASSLGGSTSGSNEQFF
cdr3_nt: TGTGCCAGCAGCTTAGGAGGGTCAACTAGCGGGAGCAATGAGCAGTTCTTC

j_call: TRBJ2-1
v_call: TRBV29-1
d_call: TRBD2
clone_size: .
cdr3_aa: CSVEGLAGNEQFF
cdr3_nt: TGCAGCGTTGAAGGACTAGCTGGCAATGAGCAGTTCTTC

j_call: TRBJ2-5
v_call: TRBV2
d_call: .
clone_size: .
cdr3_aa: CASSVLGGETQYF
cdr3_nt: TGTGCCAGCAGTGTCTTGGGCGGGGAGACCCAGTACTTC

j_call: TRBJ2-2
v_call: TRBV5-1
d_call: .
clone_size: once
cdr3_aa: CASSFGGDRELFF
cdr3_nt: TGCGCCAGCAGCTTCGGGGGTGACAGGGAGCTGTTTTTT

j_call: TRBJ1-2
v_call: TRBV6-6
d_call: .
clone_size: .
cdr3_aa: CASSPSWATNYGYTF
cdr3_nt: TGTGCCAGCAGTCCTTCGTGGGCTACTAACTATGGCTACACCTTC

j_call: TRBJ1-1
v_call: TRBV4-1
d_call: .
clone_size: .
cdr3_aa: CASSQGSRTEAFF
cdr3_nt: TGCGCCAGCAGCCAAGGAAGTCGGACTGAAGCTTTCTTT

j_call: TRBJ2-3
v_call: TRBV9
d_call: .
clone_size: .
cdr3_aa: CASSPPPGDTQYF
cdr3_nt: TGTGCCAGCAGCCCCCCTCCAGGAGATACGCAGTATTTT

j_call: TRBJ2-7
v_call: TRBV20-1
d_call: TRBD1
clone_size: .
cdr3_aa: CSAIPDRILF
cdr3_nt: TGCAGTGCTATTCCGGACAGGATACTTTTC

j_call: TRBJ2-1
v_call: TRBV11-2
d_call: .
clone_size: .
cdr3_aa: CASSISRGLNEQFF
cdr3_nt: TGTGCCAGCAGCATAAGCAGGGGATTAAATGAGCAGTTCTTC

j_call: TRBJ1-1
v_call: TRBV7-9
d_call: .
clone_size: medium-sized
cdr3_aa: CASSLAGGGMNTEAFF
cdr3_nt: TGTGCCAGCAGCTTAGCCGGCGGAGGGATGAACACTGAAGCTTTCTTT

j_call: TRBJ2-3
v_call: TRBV13
d_call: TRBD2
clone_size: .
cdr3_aa: CASSISGRASDTQYF
cdr3_nt: TGTGCCAGCAGCATTAGCGGGAGGGCTTCAGATACGCAGTATTTT

j_call: TRBJ2-3
v_call: TRBV11-2
d_call: .
clone_size: .
cdr3_aa: CASSFTRDTQYF
cdr3_nt: TGTGCCAGCAGCTTCACGCGGGATACGCAGTATTTT

j_call: TRBJ2-5
v_call: TRBV21-1
d_call: .
clone_size: .
cdr3_aa: CASSKVGAGGQGETQYF
cdr3_nt: TGTGCCAGCAGCAAAGTGGGGGCAGGGGGTCAGGGGGAGACCCAGTACTTC

j_call: TRBJ1-5
v_call: TRBV6-5
d_call: TRBD1
clone_size: .
cdr3_aa: CASRGTGASNQPQHF
cdr3_nt: TGTGCCAGCAGGGGGACAGGGGCGAGCAATCAGCCCCAGCATTTT

j_call: TRBJ1-3
v_call: TRBV2
d_call: .
clone_size: .
cdr3_aa: CASTAGGNTIYF
cdr3_nt: TGTGCCAGCACTGCGGGGGGAAACACCATATATTTT

j_call: TRBJ2-7
v_call: TRBV11-3
d_call: .
clone_size: .
cdr3_aa: CASSRPGSYYEQYF
cdr3_nt: TGTGCCAGCAGCCGCCCGGGGAGCTACTACGAGCAGTACTTC

j_call: TRBJ2-2
v_call: TRBV10-1
d_call: .
clone_size: .
cdr3_aa: CASSADSSGGELFF
cdr3_nt: TGCGCCAGCAGTGCTGACTCCTCGGGCGGGGAGCTGTTTTTT

j_call: TRBJ2-1
v_call: TRBV6-6
d_call: TRBD1
clone_size: .
cdr3_aa: CASSSDRGNEQFF
cdr3_nt: TGTGCCAGCAGCTCCGACAGGGGTAATGAGCAGTTCTTC

j_call: TRBJ2-1
v_call: TRBV5-1
d_call: TRBD2
clone_size: .
cdr3_aa: CASSFLAGGPDEQFF
cdr3_nt: TGCGCCAGCAGCTTCCTAGCGGGAGGGCCGGATGAGCAGTTCTTC

j_call: TRBJ2-5
v_call: TRBV5-1
d_call: TRBD2
clone_size: few
cdr3_aa: CASSPGGAGGLETQYF
cdr3_nt: TGCGCCAGCAGCCCCGGCGGAGCGGGGGGGCTAGAGACCCAGTACTTC

j_call: TRBJ1-2
v_call: TRBV27
d_call: TRBD1
clone_size: .
cdr3_aa: CASSPSGNRGKNYGYTF
cdr3_nt: TGTGCCAGCAGTCCATCCGGGAACAGGGGGAAGAACTATGGCTACACCTTC

j_call: TRBJ1-1
v_call: TRBV19
d_call: .
clone_size: .
cdr3_aa: CATSTPSMNTEAFF
cdr3_nt: TGTGCCACCTCGACACCGTCTATGAACACTGAAGCTTTCTTT

j_call: TRBJ2-7
v_call: TRBV4-1
d_call: TRBD2
clone_size: .
cdr3_aa: CASSQEPLNGLAGAGEQYF
cdr3_nt: TGCGCCAGCAGCCAAGAGCCCCTTAATGGACTAGCGGGAGCGGGCGAGCAGTACTTC

j_call: TRBJ2-3
v_call: TRBV5-1
d_call: TRBD2
clone_size: .
cdr3_aa: CASSLAPAASGVTDTQYF
cdr3_nt: TGCGCCAGCAGCTTGGCCCCGGCGGCTAGCGGGGTAACAGATACGCAGTATTTT

j_call: TRBJ1-1
v_call: TRBV9
d_call: .
clone_size: .
cdr3_aa: CASSVVGGESNTEAFF
cdr3_nt: TGTGCCAGCAGCGTGGTGGGGGGGGAATCCAACACTGAAGCTTTCTTT